These 16 T cell receptor beta chains came from one sample sequenced in a study of lymphopenia after photon versus proton radiotherapy. The protocol was immunoSEQ multiplex PCR, while the TCRdb copy is restricted to in-frame clones and leaves out a portion. The table lists about 18,000 clones, roughly 90% of them singletons, with around 1.7% in the top ten. This specimen consisted of peripheral blood, obtained from a patient treated with photon-based radiotherapy. These receptors came from a woman in her thirties or forties with cholangiocarcinoma.

This rearrangement joins TRBV19 to TRBJ1-4; tentative D call: TRBD1 (5 bases). CDR1 is LNHDA and CDR2 is SQIVND in the germline V gene (reference sequence). With 3 bases removed from V and 4 bases from J, the gap between germline ends came to 9 bases. This CDR3 is built from 14 residues. Here the CDR3 DNA reads TGTGCCAGTAGTATGGGGCGGATTAATGAAAAACTGTTTTTT. The encoded protein is CASSMGRINEKLFF.

As to this clone: Additional DNA sequences in this sample encode the identical CDR3. CDR3 nucleotide sequence: TGTGCCAGTAGTATAGACCCGAGGGCAGAGGCCTACGAGCAGTACTTC. It yields the protein CASSIDPRAEAYEQYF. The J gene is TRBJ2-7, the V gene TRBV19, with D possibly being TRBD2 (5 bases). V was pared by 0 bases and J by 2 bases, with 14 bases between. The CDR3 covers 16 residues. Germline V CDR1 and CDR2: LNHDA, SQIVND (reference sequence).

This clone has just one count. This chain links TRBV5-1 with TRBJ1-1; D is undetermined. V was clipped by 4 bases and J by 6 bases, with 13 bases between them. The length of the CDR3 is 13 residues. CDR1 and CDR2 (germline): SGHRS, YFSETQ. This CDR3 is CASSEPGSAEAFF. The CDR3, as DNA: TGCGCCAGCAGCGAGCCCGGCAGCGCTGAAGCTTTCTTT.

The chain links TRBV11-3 to TRBJ2-1, with D hard to call. Germline-derived CDR1 and CDR2 are SGHNT and YENEEA. CDR3 length: 13 residues. The ends were cut back, 5 bases at V and 8 bases at J, with 13 bases in the middle. CDR3 amino acids: CASSEVDGDEQFF. The CDR3 region has the DNA TGTGCCAGCAGCGAAGTGGATGGGGATGAGCAGTTCTTC.

The chain is built from TRBV7-2 and TRBJ1-3; D gene unclear. Germline CDR1 reads SGHTA; CDR2 reads FQGNSA. V was trimmed by 2 bases and J by 3 bases, leaving 17 bases between them. This CDR3 has 17 amino acids. CDR3 nucleotide sequence: TGTGCCAGCAGCTTAAATTTACGACTAAGTGGTGGAAACACCATATATTTT. Protein sequence: CASSLNLRLSGGNTIYF.

This clone was seen a few times. The rearrangement links TRBV11-2 to TRBJ2-3, with D perhaps TRBD2 (5 bases). This CDR3 comprises 16 residues. V dropped 5 bases and J dropped 4 bases, with 19 bases sitting between them. CDR1 is SGHAT and CDR2 is FQNNGV in the germline V gene. This CDR3 is CASSTPFLRDPDTQYF. DNA for the CDR3: TGTGCCAGCAGCACGCCTTTCTTGAGGGATCCAGATACGCAGTATTTT.

The genes are TRBV7-9 and TRBJ2-7, with D unresolved. Trimming removed 4 bases from V and 4 bases from J, with 5 bases in between. Germline-derived CDR1 and CDR2 are SEHNR and FQNEAQ (reference sequence). The CDR3 consists of 11 residues. The CDR3 protein is CASSSLYEQYF. Here the CDR3 DNA reads TGTGCCAGCAGCTCCCTGTACGAGCAGTACTTC.

The V call is TRBV6-1, the J call TRBJ1-1; D not resolved. Between the trimmed V and J ends, which lost 4 bases and 4 bases, there was a span of 7 bases. Germline values: CDR1 MNHNS, CDR2 SASEGT. The CDR3 loop spans 12 amino acids. The CDR3 DNA follows: TGTGCCAGCAGTGGGGTAGGCACTGAAGCTTTCTTT. This encodes CASSGVGTEAFF.

This clone showed up just a few times. The CDR3 region has the DNA TGCGCCAGCAGCTTCGACACCGGGGAGCTGTTTTTT. Protein sequence: CASSFDTGELFF. This chain uses TRBV5-1 with TRBJ2-2; D not resolved. V was cut by 2 bases and J by 3 bases, with 2 bases left in between. This CDR3 has 12 residues. From germline, CDR1 is SGHRS and CDR2 YFSETQ. Complete variable domain (other parts from reference TRBV5-1 and TRBJ2-2): KAGVTQTPRYLIKTRGQQVTLSCSPISGHRSVSWYQQTPGQGLQFLFEYFSETQRNKGNFPGRFSGRQFSNSRSEMNVSTLELGDSALYLCASSFDTGELFFGEGSRLTVL.

The V call is TRBV28, the J call TRBJ2-7; D assignment may be TRBD1 or TRBD2 (5 bases each). V was shortened by 5 bases and J by 0 bases, with 17 bases between the two germline ends. Germline V gives CDR1 MDHEN, CDR2 SYDVKM. The CDR3 covers 16 residues. The CDR3 region is CASSGNRRLSSYEQYF. CDR3 coding DNA: TGTGCCAGCAGTGGAAACAGGAGACTAAGCTCCTACGAGCAGTACTTC.

The gene calls are TRBV7-6 and TRBJ1-1, with D possibly TRBD1 on 5 matching bases. Trimming removed 6 bases at V and 6 bases at J, with 14 bases between. In germline, CDR1 is SGHVS, CDR2 FNYEAQ. The length of the CDR3 is 13 residues. This CDR3 is CASRIDSYAEAFF. The DNA of the CDR3 is TGTGCCAGCAGAATAGACAGTTACGCTGAAGCTTTCTTT. Combining the CDR3 with reference TRBV7-6 and TRBJ1-1 gives the whole variable domain GAGVSQSPRYKVTKRGQDVALRCDPISGHVSLYWYRQALGQGPEFLTYFNYEAQQDKSGLPNDRFSAERPEGSISTLTIQRTEQRDSAMYRCASRIDSYAEAFFGQGTRLTVV.

The CDR3 loop reads CAWSSGTGGFHNSPLHF. The CDR3 DNA follows: TGTGCCTGGAGTTCCGGGACAGGGGGCTTCCATAATTCACCCCTCCACTTT. The chain couples TRBV30 to TRBJ1-6; 12 nucleotides match TRBD1. The germline V gene encodes CDR1 GTSNPN and CDR2 SVGIG (reference sequence). The CDR3 covers 17 residues. V was pared by 2 bases and J by 5 bases, with 7 bases of the junction left unmatched.

The CDR3 DNA is TGTGCCACCCGAAGCGGGACGATCTCCTACAATGAGCAGTTCTTC. This translates into CATRSGTISYNEQFF. The chain carries TRBV7-2 and TRBJ2-1; 7 bases align to TRBD2. Germline values: CDR1 SGHTA, CDR2 FQGNSA. The trim removed 10 bases at V and 0 bases at J, leaving 9 bases unmatched. CDR3 length equals 15 residues. Based on the CDR3 plus reference TRBV7-2 and TRBJ2-1, the full variable domain is GAGVSQSPSNKVTEKGKDVELRCDPISGHTALYWYRQSLGQGLEFLIYFQGNSAPDKSGLPSDRFSAERTGGSVSTLTIQRTQQEDSAVYLCATRSGTISYNEQFFGPGTRLTVL.

This clone turned up a few times. J is TRBJ1-2 and V is TRBV30; 7 nucleotides align to TRBD1. This CDR3 is 13 amino acids long. The V segment lost 2 bases and the J segment 5 bases; nucleotides outside the gene matches: 5. Germline lookup yields CDR1 GTSNPN and CDR2 SVGIG (reference sequence). Here the CDR3 reads CAWSPQGPYGYTF. For the CDR3, the DNA is TGTGCCTGGAGTCCACAGGGGCCGTATGGCTACACCTTC. The complete variable domain, with remaining parts taken from reference TRBV30 and TRBJ1-2, reads SQTIHQWPATLVQPVGSPLSLECTVEGTSNPNLYWYRQAAGRGLQLLFYSVGIGQISSEVPQNLSASRPQDRQFILSSKKLLLSDSGFYLCAWSPQGPYGYTFGSGTRLTVV.

The chain couples TRBV6-5 to TRBJ2-4, with unresolved D. The germline V gene has CDR1 MNHEY and CDR2 SVGAGI. The CDR3 runs to 15 residues. V lost 2 bases, J lost 0 bases, and 8 bases lay in between. The CDR3 DNA reads as TGTGCCAGCAGTTACCGCCTTTCAGCCAAAAACATTCAGTACTTC. Translation: CASSYRLSAKNIQYF.

This sequence joins TRBV30 and TRBJ2-2; D is unresolved. The CDR3 consists of 14 residues. Between the trimmed V and J ends, which lost 3 bases and 0 bases, there was a span of 8 bases. Germline V gene data show CDR1 as GTSNPN and CDR2 as SVGIG (reference sequence). CDR3 sequence (DNA): TGTGCCTGGAGGGGATTCGCGAACACCGGGGAGCTGTTTTTT. The encoded protein is CAWRGFANTGELFF.